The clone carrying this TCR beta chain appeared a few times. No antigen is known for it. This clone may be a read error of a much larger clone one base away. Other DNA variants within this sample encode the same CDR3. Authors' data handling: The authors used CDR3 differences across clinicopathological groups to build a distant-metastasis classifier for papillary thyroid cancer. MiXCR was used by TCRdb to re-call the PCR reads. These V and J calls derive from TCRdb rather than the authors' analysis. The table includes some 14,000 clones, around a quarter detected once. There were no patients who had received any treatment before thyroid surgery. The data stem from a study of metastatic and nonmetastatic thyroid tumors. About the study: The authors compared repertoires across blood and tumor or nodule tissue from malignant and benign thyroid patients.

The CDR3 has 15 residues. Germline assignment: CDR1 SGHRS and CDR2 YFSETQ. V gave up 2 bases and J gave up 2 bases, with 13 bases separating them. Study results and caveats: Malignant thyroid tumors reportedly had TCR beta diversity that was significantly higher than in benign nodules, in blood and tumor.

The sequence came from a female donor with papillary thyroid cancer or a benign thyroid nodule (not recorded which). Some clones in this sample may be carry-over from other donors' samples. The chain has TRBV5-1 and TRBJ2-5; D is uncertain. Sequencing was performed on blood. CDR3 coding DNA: TGCGCCAGCAGCTTTTCGGATGGGAATCAAGAGACCCAGTACTTC. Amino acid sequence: CASSFSDGNQETQYF. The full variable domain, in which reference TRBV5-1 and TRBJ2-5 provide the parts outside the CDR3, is KAGVTQTPRYLIKTRGQQVTLSCSPISGHRSVSWYQQTPGQGLQFLFEYFSETQRNKGNFPGRFSGRQFSNSRSEMNVSTLELGDSALYLCASSFSDGNQETQYFGPGTRLLVL.